The sequence of this T cell receptor (beta chain) was determined in a study of blood T cell repertoires in COVID-19. Study details: Collection of acute and convalescent COVID-19 samples took place in the United States, Italy and Spain. Sources were T cells, B-cell-depleted T cells, or PBMCs; the material itself was cDNA or gDNA.

In the original analysis: Estimates of nucleated cell counts were drawn from the amplification of reference gene primers. TCRdb's copy holds only in-frame clones and misses some; the assay was immunoSEQ multiplex PCR. The V and J calls and clone size are taken from that table; D and trimming were inferred from the DNA. Here the sample spans roughly 64,000 clones, approximately 78% being singletons. CDR3 length: 15 amino acids. Germline assignment: CDR1 SGHTA and CDR2 FQGTGA. Trimming removed 5 bases from V and 2 bases from J; junction bases left unmatched: 5. The specimen was peripheral blood. The chain links TRBV7-3 to TRBJ2-1; 8 bases are a match to TRBD1. The TCR was taken from a man aged 60 to 69 with COVID-19, enrolled during active disease. The CDR3 coding sequence is TGTGCCAGCAGCCACCGACAGGGGACCTACAATGAGCAGTTCTTC. This codes for CASSHRQGTYNEQFF. Variable domain in full (rest from reference TRBV7-3 and TRBJ2-1): GAGVSQTPSNKVTEKGKYVELRCDPISGHTALYWYRQSLGQGPEFLIYFQGTGAADDSGLPNDRFFAVRPEGSVSTLKIQRTERGDSAVYLCASSHRQGTYNEQFFGPGTRLTVL.